The 30 T cell receptor beta chains listed next were all sequenced from one sample in a study of blood T cell repertoires in COVID-19. Data came from immunoSEQ multiplex PCR; TCRdb stores just in-frame clones and leaves some out. This sample has about 260,000 clones; under 95% occur once, and the top ten carry 2.5% to 3%. The sequenced material came from PBMCs or T cells enriched from blood (not recorded which). The receptor source for this set is a man aged 40-49 years who had been exposed to COVID-19.

In its sample, this clone was seen a few times. This chain uses TRBV27 with TRBJ2-7, with TRBD2 matching 9 bases. The V segment lost 3 bases and the J segment 3 bases; nucleotides outside the gene matches: 3. CDR1 and CDR2 (germline): MNHEY, SMNVEV (reference sequence). The CDR3 is 14 residues long. The CDR3 coding sequence is TGTGCCAGCAGTTTGATTAGCGGGAGCTACGAGCAGTACTTC. Protein sequence: CASSLISGSYEQYF.

There are a few counts of this clone. CDR3 region: CASSELAGANEQFF. CDR3 nucleotides: TGTGCCAGCAGTGAATTAGCAGGGGCTAATGAGCAGTTCTTC. V and J are TRBV2 and TRBJ2-1; D may be TRBD1 (6 bases). The V gene lost 2 bases and the J gene lost 7 bases, with 12 bases spanning the gap. Germline CDR1 SNHLY, CDR2 FYNNEI. This CDR3 has 14 residues.

The chain joins TRBV5-4 to TRBJ1-1; no clear D gene. V shed 6 bases and J shed 3 bases, with 9 bases lying between them. This CDR3 region has 12 residues. The germline gives CDR1 SGHNT, CDR2 YYREEE (reference sequence). Here the CDR3 DNA reads TGTGCCAGCACTCTCGGGGACACTGAAGCTTTCTTT. Its protein is CASTLGDTEAFF.

The chain is built from TRBV28 and TRBJ1-3; TRBD1 aligns across 9 bases. Losses at the gene ends were 5 bases for V and 4 bases for J; bases not matched to a gene: 9. The CDR3 is made up of 16 amino acids. Germline CDR1 MDHEN, CDR2 SYDVKM. This chain's CDR3 is CASSLQGATRGNTIYF. The CDR3 bases are TGTGCCAGCAGTCTACAGGGGGCAACGAGAGGAAACACCATATATTTT.

The V call is TRBV10-1, the J call TRBJ2-2; D is unresolved. CDR3 length: 12 amino acids. Germline CDR1 and CDR2: WNHNN and SYGVQD (reference sequence). Trimming removed 3 bases at V and 9 bases at J, with 8 bases between. DNA of the CDR3: TGCGCCAGCAGTGACCAGACTTGGGAGCTGTTTTTT. It codes for CASSDQTWELFF.

V and J are TRBV27 and TRBJ1-5; TRBD1 matches 8 bases. CDR3 size: 14 residues. V dropped 6 bases and J dropped 9; count of bases not matched to a gene: 10. Germline V gene sequence: CDR1 MNHEY, CDR2 SMNVEV (reference sequence). CDR3 loop: CASSLGTGAGPQHF. CDR3 bases: TGTGCCAGCAGCCTTGGGACAGGCGCTGGGCCCCAGCATTTT.

The rearrangement joins TRBV18 to TRBJ1-6, with D maybe TRBD1 (5 bases). Germline V lookup: CDR1 KGHSH, CDR2 LQKENI. The CDR3 length is 16 residues. Trimming left V 1 base short and J 5 bases short, with 12 bases between. The CDR3 nucleotides are TGTGCCAGCTCACCACAGACAGTAGGAAATAATTCACCCCTCCACTTT. Translation gives CASSPQTVGNNSPLHF.

This clone was seen a single time. The chain employs TRBV30 and TRBJ2-3; 7 bases align to TRBD1. The V gene's germline CDR1 is GTSNPN and CDR2 SVGIG (reference sequence). Trimming at V came to 3 bases and at J to 7 bases, leaving 13 bases not matched to a gene. CDR3 length equals 15 residues. The CDR3 DNA reads TGTGCCTGGAGCCGTTATGGACAGGTCGTACATACGCAGTATTTT. Translated: CAWSRYGQVVHTQYF.

CDR3 sequence reads: CASSPGLAGLSYEQYF. The CDR3 DNA is TGCGCCAGCAGCCCGGGACTAGCGGGACTCTCCTACGAGCAGTACTTC. V and J are TRBV4-1 and TRBJ2-7, with 13 bases matching TRBD2. The J segment lost 0 bases and the V segment lost 4 bases, leaving 3 bases of the junction unmatched. CDR1 MGHRA and CDR2 YSYEKL come from the germline V gene. This CDR3 region has 16 residues.

The genes are TRBV19 and TRBJ2-3; the D gene is possibly TRBD2 (6 bases). The V and J ends lost 1 base and 0 bases respectively, with 11 bases between them. Germline V gene lookup returns CDR1 LNHDA and CDR2 SQIVND (reference sequence). CDR3 length equals 16 residues. The CDR3 DNA sequence: TGTGCCAGTAGTATAGGAGCGGGCGGAAGCACAGATACGCAGTATTTT. The encoded protein is CASSIGAGGSTDTQYF.

The chain uses TRBV19 and TRBJ2-7; 11 nucleotides agree with TRBD2. The ends lost 5 bases at V and 3 bases at J; junction bases unmatched: 9. CDR1 and CDR2 (germline): LNHDA, SQIVND (reference sequence). The CDR3 consists of 16 residues. CDR3 sequence (DNA): TGTGCCAGTAGTCTGACTAGCGGGGAGATCAACTACGAGCAGTACTTC. As protein: CASSLTSGEINYEQYF.

The chain combines TRBV9 with TRBJ1-4; 9 bases fit TRBD1. Per the germline V gene, CDR1 is SGDLS and CDR2 is YYNGEE. The CDR3 covers 16 residues. Trimming removed 4 bases from V and 4 bases from J; junction bases left unmatched: 8. The CDR3 loop is CASSPHEGQGNEKLFF. CDR3 bases: TGTGCCAGCAGCCCCCACGAGGGACAGGGTAATGAAAAACTGTTTTTT.

This chain joins TRBV11-1 and TRBJ2-5; D is possibly TRBD1 (6 bases). The CDR3 has 14 amino acids. Trimming cost V 6 bases and J 3 bases, with 14 bases left between them. The germline CDR1 and CDR2 sequences are SGHAT and FQDESV (reference sequence). The DNA of the CDR3 is TGTGCCAGCAGACGGACAGTCCAGGAAGAGACCCAGTACTTC. It codes for CASRRTVQEETQYF.

The rearrangement links TRBV7-9 to TRBJ1-6, with a tentative D call TRBD1 (6 bases). Deletions cut 5 bases from V and 8 bases from J, with 13 bases between. Germline V gene sequence: CDR1 SEHNR, CDR2 FQNEAQ (reference sequence). This CDR3 has 14 amino acids. The CDR3 here is CASSPGTRDSPLHF. The CDR3 region has the DNA TGTGCCAGCAGCCCCGGGACAAGGGATTCACCCCTCCACTTT. The variable domain in full, with the rest retrieved from reference TRBV7-9 and TRBJ1-6, is DTGVSQNPRHKITKRGQNVTFRCDPISEHNRLYWYRQTLGQGPEFLTYFQNEAQLEKSRLLSDRFSAERPKGSFSTLEIQRTEQGDSAMYLCASSPGTRDSPLHFGNGTRLTVT.

This chain connects TRBV29-1 to TRBJ2-2; 9 nucleotides match TRBD2. V shed 6 bases and J 5 bases; nucleotides not matched to a gene: 7. Germline V gene lookup returns CDR1 SQVTM and CDR2 ANQGSEA. This CDR3 is 14 amino acids long. CDR3 sequence reads: CSVRGLATTGELFF. CDR3 sequence (DNA): TGCAGCGTCCGCGGACTAGCGACTACCGGGGAGCTGTTTTTT.

This chain joins TRBV6-5 and TRBJ2-7; a weak D match, TRBD2 (6 bases). The V end was cut by 4 bases, the J end by 2 bases, with 12 bases between. The CDR3 extends over 14 amino acids. The germline CDR1 and CDR2 sequences are MNHEY and SVGAGI. CDR3 in amino acids: CASSLAGSTYEQYF. DNA of the CDR3: TGTGCCAGCAGTTTGGCGGGATCTACCTACGAGCAGTACTTC.

This chain connects TRBV7-9 to TRBJ2-7; the match to TRBD1 covers 7 bases. The V gene end was trimmed by 5 bases and the J gene end by 1 base; junction bases not matched to a gene: 5. The CDR3 consists of 14 residues. Germline CDR1 SEHNR, CDR2 FQNEAQ (reference sequence). CDR3 sequence reads: CASSIQGVSYEQYF. In DNA, the CDR3 is TGTGCCAGCAGCATTCAGGGGGTTTCCTACGAGCAGTACTTC.

The rearrangement links TRBV5-1 to TRBJ1-4, with 12 bases fitting TRBD1. After removal of 0 bases from V and 8 bases from J, the junction contained 2 bases not matched to a gene. CDR3 length: 15 amino acids. Germline CDR1 reads SGHRS; CDR2 reads YFSETQ. CDR3: CASSLGDRGREKLFF. CDR3 bases: TGCGCCAGCAGCTTGGGGGACAGGGGGCGCGAAAAACTGTTTTTT.

This clone was recorded only once. This chain uses TRBV15 with TRBJ2-7; D is undetermined. The germline V gene encodes CDR1 LNHNV and CDR2 YYDKDF (reference sequence). Trimming removed 3 bases from V and 4 bases from J, with 16 bases in between. CDR3 length equals 15 residues. The CDR3 sequence is CATSSDSSVLYEQYF. The CDR3 nucleotides read TGTGCCACCAGCAGCGATTCTAGTGTTCTTTACGAGCAGTACTTC.

V and J are TRBV10-3 and TRBJ1-2, with a tentative D call TRBD1 (5 bases). The germline V gene has CDR1 ENHRY and CDR2 SYGVKD. V was trimmed by 3 bases and J by 5 bases, leaving 7 bases between them. This CDR3 contains 12 residues. The chain's CDR3 is CAISESGYGYTF. CDR3 in DNA: TGTGCCATCAGTGAATCAGGGTATGGCTACACCTTC.

The V call is TRBV10-3, the J call TRBJ2-7, with TRBD1 identical over 10 bases. The germline CDR1 and CDR2 sequences are ENHRY and SYGVKD. J was trimmed by 2 bases and V by 6 bases; bases with no gene match: 4. The CDR3 sequence is 14 residues long. The chain's CDR3 is CAISAGQGAYEQYF. The CDR3 DNA sequence: TGTGCCATCAGCGCTGGACAGGGGGCCTACGAGCAGTACTTC.

The rearrangement links TRBV13 to TRBJ1-2, with a weak D call TRBD1 (6 bases). CDR3 size: 16 residues. V was pared by 2 bases and J by 0 bases, with 13 bases between. Germline V gives CDR1 PRHDT, CDR2 FYEKMQ (reference sequence). CDR3 coding DNA: TGTGCCAGCAGCTTAAAAACAGGGCCTTCTAACTATGGCTACACCTTC. Its protein product is CASSLKTGPSNYGYTF.

The chain combines TRBV5-1 with TRBJ2-7, with TRBD1 matching 9 bases. Germline V CDR1 and CDR2: SGHRS, YFSETQ. V shed 2 bases, J shed 3 bases, and the junction held 3 bases outside the gene matches. The CDR3 is 14 amino acids. The chain's CDR3 is CASSFTGGSYEQYF. DNA for the CDR3: TGCGCCAGCAGCTTCACAGGGGGCAGCTACGAGCAGTACTTC.

The V gene is TRBV9, the J gene TRBJ2-3; TRBD2 matches at 10 bases. Germline V lookup: CDR1 SGDLS, CDR2 YYNGEE. Losses at the gene ends were 0 bases for V and 1 base for J; bases not matched to a gene: 2. CDR3 length: 16 amino acids. CDR3 sequence: CASSVGTSGGTDTQYF. The CDR3 DNA sequence: TGTGCCAGCAGCGTAGGGACTAGCGGAGGCACAGATACGCAGTATTTT.

The J gene is TRBJ2-5, the V gene TRBV10-3, with D unclear. CDR1 and CDR2 from the germline V gene are ENHRY and SYGVKD. V was cut by 2 bases and J by 1 base, with 8 bases left in between. The CDR3 totals 14 residues. DNA for the CDR3: TGTGCCATCAGTGAGACACCCTTCCAAGAGACCCAGTACTTC. It yields the protein CAISETPFQETQYF.

The rearrangement joins TRBV3-1 (or the pseudogene TRBV3-2) to TRBJ2-3; tentative D call: TRBD2 (5 bases). CDR1 and CDR2 (germline): LGHDT, YNNKEL (reference sequence). The CDR3 is 14 residues long. Trimming took off 0 bases at V and 3 bases at J, with 7 bases between the two ends. The chain's CDR3 is CASSQDPGTDTQYF. For the CDR3, the DNA is TGTGCCAGCAGCCAAGATCCGGGAACAGATACGCAGTATTTT.

The sample holds one count of this clone. This sequence joins TRBV10-3 and TRBJ2-5; TRBD2 aligns across 11 bases. This CDR3 has 13 amino acids. V lost 3 bases to trimming and J lost 7 bases; unmatched junction nucleotides: 1. The germline gives CDR1 ENHRY, CDR2 SYGVKD. Here the CDR3 DNA reads TGTGCCATCAGTGACACTAGCGGGAGGACCCAGTACTTC. Translation gives CAISDTSGRTQYF.

In its sample, this clone was seen once. The chain is built from TRBV5-6 and TRBJ2-3; D call uncertain. The V gene lost 2 bases and the J gene lost 4 bases, with 5 bases spanning the gap. The germline CDR1 and CDR2 sequences are SGHDT and YYEEEE. This CDR3 is 12 amino acids long. Here the CDR3 DNA reads TGTGCCAGCAGCTTCTCGGCAGATACGCAGTATTTT. It translates to CASSFSADTQYF.

The table lists this clone with a count of one. V gene TRBV7-9 combines with J gene TRBJ2-2, with 12 positions matching TRBD2. The J segment lost 6 bases and the V segment lost 5 bases, leaving 7 bases of the junction unmatched. This CDR3 region has 16 residues. The germline CDR1 and CDR2 sequences are SEHNR and FQNEAQ (reference sequence). The CDR3 DNA reads as TGTGCCAGCAGCAGTCTAGCGGGAGGGCCCGCCGGGGAGCTGTTTTTT. Translation: CASSSLAGGPAGELFF.

The V and J genes are TRBV4-1 and TRBJ2-7, with TRBD2 matching 8 bases. Losses at the gene ends were 6 bases for V and 6 bases for J; bases not matched to a gene: 16. This CDR3 spans 16 amino acids. CDR1 and CDR2 (germline): MGHRA, YSYEKL. The CDR3 sequence is CASRQDGTSNSREQYF. CDR3 DNA sequence: TGCGCCAGCAGACAGGATGGGACTAGTAATTCTCGCGAGCAGTACTTC.